This TCR beta chain was identified during a study of human T cells and chemical hapten exposure. Time point meaning: patch test 3, about 24 weeks after DPC sensitization. The treatment is: therapeutic diphenylcyclopropenone sensitization with weekly scalp DPC. Suited to DPC and affected by alopecia, the donors ranged from 18 to 70 years old. It was from unfractionated whole blood that total RNA was extracted. This clonotype was seen many times. Germline trimming cut 6 bases from V and 15 bases from J; bases unmatched to any gene: 14. This CDR3 comprises 14 residues. Germline lookup yields CDR1 LNHDA and CDR2 SQIVND (reference sequence). MiXCR was run by TCRdb on the RACE reads, yielding one entry per CDR3 protein. The sample lists 25,000 to 35,000 distinct CDR3 sequences, 5% to 6.5% seen once, with around 5.7% in the top ten.

This sequence was found in a man aged 25 to 40 with alopecia areata. Some clones in this sample may be carry-over from other donors' samples. The sample consisted of whole blood, taken in connection with sensitization to the hapten diphenylcyclopropenone (DPC). This chain uses TRBV19 with TRBJ1-6; 7 nucleotides align to TRBD1. The DNA for the CDR3 is TGTGCCAGTAGGGCTGGGACAGCCGACAGACACCTCCACTTT. It yields the protein CASRAGTADRHLHF.